These 15 T cell receptor beta chains were sequenced from one sample in a study of regulatory T cells in long-lasting Graves disease. Documented time point: newly diagnosed GD, antithyroid drugs for less than 3 months. With RNA extracted from PBMCs as input, the TCR library was made. Library construction for TCR beta used iRepertoire HTBI primers and Arm-PCR of CDR3 regions. Each CDR3 protein gets one entry after TCRdb re-called the multiplex PCR reads with MiXCR. The sample contains roughly 360,000 distinct CDR3 sequences, about 11% of which appear only once. This same sample was also part of a study on T cells in Graves' hyperthyroidism and ophthalmopathy.

Sequenced here: peripheral blood mononuclear cells (PBMCs), sampled at new diagnosis, from a patient treated with antithyroid drugs. These receptors all come from a woman between 18 and 29 years old with Graves disease.

V is TRBV20-1 and J is TRBJ1-4; D gene ambiguous. CDR3 length: 12 amino acids. V lost 5 bases, J lost 4 bases, and 8 bases lay in between. The germline gives CDR1 DFQATT, CDR2 SNEGSKA (reference sequence). The CDR3 nucleotides read TGCAGTGCTGGTCAGATTAATGAAAAACTGTTTTTT. Protein: CSAGQINEKLFF.

At least ten counts were recorded for this clonotype. This chain uses TRBV3-1 with TRBJ2-3; D is possibly TRBD2 (6 bases). The closer fit of TRBJ2-5 to the DNA end suggests the J call may be wrong. The germline CDR1 and CDR2 sequences are LGHDT and YNNKEL (reference sequence). This CDR3 is built from 13 residues. This CDR3 reads CASSQLEGWTQYF. CDR3 in DNA: TGTGCCAGCAGCCAATTGGAGGGGTGGACCCAGTACTTC.

In this sample, this clonotype turned up many times. The chain couples TRBV6-2 or TRBV6-3 to TRBJ2-2; D remains unclear. Germline CDR1 is MNHEY and CDR2 is SVGEGT. With 7 bases removed from V and 0 bases from J, the gap between germline ends came to 15 bases. This CDR3 spans 16 amino acids. The CDR3 region is CASKALRRTNTGELFF. The CDR3 DNA is TGTGCCAGCAAAGCTTTGCGGCGAACGAACACCGGGGAGCTGTTTTTT.

This clonotype was detected only a few times. The V call is TRBV28, the J call TRBJ1-4; D is possibly TRBD1 (6 bases). The J call may not be correct, given that the DNA end is closer to TRBJ1-6. The CDR3 contains 13 residues. CDR1 is MDHEN and CDR2 is SYDVKM in the germline V gene. DNA of the CDR3: TGTGCCAGCAGTTTGACAGGAACGGCGCCACTCCACTTT. Its protein is CASSLTGTAPLHF.

With respect to this clonotype: This clone may be a read error of a much larger clone one base away. This chain connects TRBV12-3 or TRBV12-4 to TRBJ2-6, with a possible D match to TRBD1 (5 bases). This CDR3 spans 16 amino acids. CDR3 bases: TGTGCCAGCAGTTTTAGCCGGACCTCTGGGGCCAACGTCCCGACTTTC. Protein product: CASSFSRTSGANVPTF.

V gene TRBV20-1 combines with J gene TRBJ2-5; D call uncertain. The CDR3 contains 11 residues. V was shortened by 3 bases and J by 2 bases, with 4 bases between the two germline ends. Germline CDR1 reads DFQATT; CDR2 reads SNEGSKA (reference sequence). In DNA, the CDR3 is TGCAGTGCTAGTCGGCAAGAGACCCAGTACTTC. Protein: CSASRQETQYF.

The table lists this clonotype with many counts. The chain links TRBV2 to TRBJ1-1; no reliable D call. The CDR3 consists of 15 residues. The germline V gene has CDR1 SNHLY and CDR2 FYNNEI. V shed 1 base and J shed 3 bases, with 12 bases lying between them. CDR3 amino acids: CASSEDGGYYTEAFF. The DNA of the CDR3 is TGTGCCAGCAGTGAAGATGGTGGCTACTACACTGAAGCTTTCTTT. Together with reference TRBV2 and TRBJ1-1, the CDR3 gives the full variable domain: EPEVTQTPSHQVTQMGQEVILRCVPISNHLYFYWYRQILGQKVEFLVSFYNNEISEKSEIFDDQFSVERPDGSNFTLKIRSTKLEDSAMYFCASSEDGGYYTEAFFGQGTRLTVV.

The rearrangement links TRBV25-1 to TRBJ2-1, with 8 bases aligning to TRBD2. J was trimmed by 8 bases and V by 3 bases; bases with no gene match: 15. The germline CDR1 and CDR2 sequences are MGHDK and SYGVNS. The length of the CDR3 is 17 residues. The CDR3 region has the DNA TGTGCCAGCAGTGACCCTAGTGGCCGGGGGGGCACCGATGAGCAGTTCTTC. Its translation: CASSDPSGRGGTDEQFF. Variable domain in full (rest from reference TRBV25-1 and TRBJ2-1): EADIYQTPRYLVIGTGKKITLECSQTMGHDKMYWYQQDPGMELHLIHYSYGVNSTEKGDLSSESTVSRIRTEHFPLTLESARPSHTSQYLCASSDPSGRGGTDEQFFGPGTRLTVL.

V and J are TRBV6-2 or TRBV6-3 and TRBJ2-2; TRBD2 is a possible D gene (5 bases). The CDR3 is made up of 13 amino acids. Germline-derived CDR1 and CDR2 are MNHEY and SVGEGT. V gave up 6 bases and J gave up 4 bases, with 9 bases separating them. The CDR3: CASRSEGTGELFF. CDR3 nucleotides: TGTGCCAGCAGGAGCGAGGGCACCGGGGAGCTGTTTTTT.

This clonotype appeared many times. The chain joins TRBV12-3 or TRBV12-4 to TRBJ2-5; D is tentatively TRBD1 or TRBD2 (6 bases each). There are 16 residues in the CDR3. V lost 2 bases and J lost 1, with 14 bases in between. This chain's CDR3 is CASSLPGAPSQETQYF. The CDR3 region has the DNA TGTGCCAGCAGTTTACCGGGGGCTCCCTCCCAAGAGACCCAGTACTTC.

This clonotype appeared many times. The chain couples TRBV7-6 to TRBJ2-3, with D tentatively TRBD2 (7 bases). The ends were cut back, 5 bases at V and 4 bases at J, with 10 bases in the middle. This CDR3 comprises 13 residues. The germline CDR1 and CDR2 sequences are SGHVS and FNYEAQ. The CDR3: CASSREGADTQYF. DNA of the CDR3: TGTGCCAGCAGCAGGGAGGGGGCAGATACGCAGTATTTT. Using reference TRBV7-6 and TRBJ2-3 for the parts outside the CDR3, the full variable domain is GAGVSQSPRYKVTKRGQDVALRCDPISGHVSLYWYRQALGQGPEFLTYFNYEAQQDKSGLPNDRFSAERPEGSISTLTIQRTEQRDSAMYRCASSREGADTQYFGPGTRLTVL.

This clonotype has a count of ten or more. This chain uses TRBV7-2 with TRBJ2-1, with 8 bases identical to TRBD2. The CDR3 has 17 amino acids. Germline CDR1 reads SGHTA; CDR2 reads FQGNSA. J was trimmed by 0 bases and V by 1 base; bases with no gene match: 5. The CDR3 sequence is CASSLGRLAGSYNEQFF. The DNA for the CDR3 is TGTGCCAGCAGCTTAGGTCGGCTAGCGGGCTCCTACAATGAGCAGTTCTTC.

Concerning this clonotype itself: This likely reflects a read error, since a far larger clone is one base away. The chain couples TRBV5-6 to TRBJ2-1; D perhaps matches TRBD1 (7 bases). The germline V and J ends were trimmed by 0 bases and 10 bases, with 20 bases remaining between them. The CDR3 is 16 amino acids. In germline, CDR1 is SGHDT, CDR2 YYEEEE. This CDR3 reads CASSLGGNGLGGEQFF. As DNA, the CDR3 is TGTGCCAGCAGCTTGGGCGGGAACGGTCTAGGGGGCGAGCAGTTCTTC.

In this sample, this clonotype turned up a few times. The chain recombines TRBV18 with TRBJ2-3, with D unclear. The CDR3 length is 13 residues. V dropped 6 bases and J dropped 7 bases, with 14 bases sitting between them. Germline V lookup: CDR1 KGHSH, CDR2 LQKENI. The CDR3, as DNA: TGTGCCAGCTCTATCGAAACTGGAAATACGCAGTATTTT. It specifies CASSIETGNTQYF.

This clonotype was picked up many times. V usage is TRBV28 and J usage is TRBJ2-1; 14 bases fit TRBD2. The CDR3 length is 17 residues. J gave up 0 bases and V 5 bases, and 3 bases lay outside the gene matches. The germline V gene has CDR1 MDHEN and CDR2 SYDVKM. The CDR3 bases are TGTGCCAGCAGTCCAGGGACTAGCGGGAGCTCCTACAATGAGCAGTTCTTC. This translates into CASSPGTSGSSYNEQFF.